A single sample gave rise to the 12 T cell receptor beta chains below, sequenced in a study of patients and donors after allogeneic stem cell transplantation. Each CDR3 protein is one row after TCRdb ran MiXCR on the RT-PCR reads. The data contain 920,000 or so distinct CDR3 sequences, about 20% of them singletons. Sequencing used blood, either unsorted or a sorted T cell fraction (not recorded which). All receptors come from a human donor who was either an allogeneic HSCT recipient or a stem cell or donor lymphocyte infusion donor (not recorded which). It is not recorded whose cells these are; they may come from a transplant donor.

The chain has TRBV27 and TRBJ1-1; weak D call: TRBD1 (5 bases). The length of the CDR3 is 14 residues. Trimming removed 3 bases at V and 5 bases at J, with 13 bases between. Germline CDR1 MNHEY, CDR2 SMNVEV (reference sequence). The CDR3 nucleotides are TGTGCCAGCAGTTTGACAGTTTGGGGTACTGAAGCTTTCTTT. Its protein product is CASSLTVWGTEAFF.

This clonotype has more than one count but fewer than ten. One end of the junction varies from germline; a read error may be responsible. The rearrangement uses TRBV7-8 and TRBJ2-7; TRBD2 might be the D (6 bases). Per germline, CDR1 SGHVS and CDR2 FQNEAQ. The CDR3 contains 15 residues. In DNA form, the CDR3 reads TGTGCCAGCAGGTTAGTCCGGGACTCAGCCTACGAGCAGTACTTC. The encoded protein is CASRLVRDSAYEQYF.

The chain combines TRBV2 with TRBJ2-1; 8 nucleotides line up with TRBD2. V lost 8 bases to trimming and J lost 6 bases; unmatched junction nucleotides: 9. This CDR3 region has 14 residues. The germline CDR1 and CDR2 sequences are SNHLY and FYNNEI. The CDR3 nucleotides are TGTGCCAGCGGTAGAAGCGGGAGAGGCAATGAGCAGTTCTTC. This translates into CASGRSGRGNEQFF.

This clonotype was seen only a few times. This sequence joins TRBV20-1 and TRBJ2-7; perhaps TRBD1 as D (6 bases). Germline CDR1 DFQATT, CDR2 SNEGSKA (reference sequence). Trimming shortened V by 0 bases and J by 5 bases, and 14 bases separated the two germline ends. This CDR3 is built from 14 residues. CDR3 DNA sequence: TGCAGTGCTAGAGAAGGTAACAGGGCCCACGAGCAGTACTTC. This encodes CSAREGNRAHEQYF.

The chain uses TRBV5-1 and TRBJ1-1, with D perhaps matching TRBD1 (6 bases). Germline CDR1 reads SGHRS; CDR2 reads YFSETQ. V was trimmed by 2 bases and J by 4 bases, leaving 24 bases between them. The CDR3 runs 18 residues. The CDR3 loop reads CASSFNRVAGVSLTEAFF. CDR3 in DNA: TGCGCCAGCAGCTTTAATCGGGTGGCAGGGGTGTCCCTCACTGAAGCTTTCTTT.

V usage is TRBV5-6 and J usage is TRBJ2-1; 13 bases agree with TRBD2. The V and J ends lost 1 base and 7 bases, in that order; junction bases with no gene match: 5. The CDR3 is 16 residues long. The germline V gene has CDR1 SGHDT and CDR2 YYEEEE. The CDR3 DNA reads as TGTGCCAGCAGCTTGATTGGACTAGCGGGAGCGAATGAGCAGTTCTTC. This gives the protein CASSLIGLAGANEQFF.

The genes are TRBV14 and TRBJ1-4, with D possibly being TRBD1 (6 bases). Trimming left V 0 bases short and J 10 bases short, with 30 bases between. Germline-derived CDR1 and CDR2 are SGHDN and FVKESK. There are 20 residues in the CDR3. DNA of the CDR3: TGTGCCAGCAGCCAAGACTCAGGGGTTATCGACAGACGCGCACGGCGAAAACTGTTTTTT. This encodes CASSQDSGVIDRRARRKLFF.

V usage is TRBV5-1 and J usage is TRBJ1-5, with D maybe TRBD1 (5 bases). Germline V gene lookup returns CDR1 SGHRS and CDR2 YFSETQ. Between the trimmed V and J ends, which lost 2 bases and 6 bases, there was a span of 12 bases. This CDR3 spans 14 amino acids. The CDR3 loop is CASSFDGATQPQHF. In nucleotides, the CDR3 is TGCGCCAGCAGCTTTGATGGGGCGACTCAGCCCCAGCATTTT.

The rearrangement joins TRBV20-1 to TRBJ1-1, with 9 nucleotides matching TRBD1. The V segment lost 2 bases and the J segment 4 bases; nucleotides outside the gene matches: 8. The CDR3 extends over 15 amino acids. Germline lookup yields CDR1 DFQATT and CDR2 SNEGSKA (reference sequence). This CDR3 is CSARRPGQGSTEAFF. CDR3 coding DNA: TGCAGTGCTAGACGGCCAGGACAGGGGAGCACTGAAGCTTTCTTT.

The rearrangement links TRBV6-1 to TRBJ2-1, with D possibly matching TRBD1 (6 bases). Germline V lookup: CDR1 MNHNS, CDR2 SASEGT. The V end was cut by 4 bases, the J end by 6 bases, with 10 bases between. The CDR3 loop spans 13 amino acids. DNA for the CDR3: TGTGCCAGCAGTGGGAACAGGGTCAATGAGCAGTTCTTC. Translating gives CASSGNRVNEQFF.

This sequence joins TRBV7-3 and TRBJ2-3, with D possibly TRBD2 on 6 matching bases. The CDR3 spans 14 residues. V lost 2 bases to trimming and J lost 4 bases, with 10 bases between them. Germline V gives CDR1 SGHTA, CDR2 FQGTGA. The CDR3 is CASSLSSGADTQYF. CDR3 DNA: TGTGCCAGCAGCTTATCGTCGGGGGCAGATACGCAGTATTTT.

The genes are TRBV10-3 and TRBJ2-2, with 9 positions matching TRBD2. Germline V lookup: CDR1 ENHRY, CDR2 SYGVKD. This CDR3 has 18 residues. V trimming: 10 bases; J trimming: 3 bases; junction bases outside the gene matches: 18. The CDR3 is CATNSAGLGGGDTGELFF. The CDR3 coding sequence is TGTGCCACCAACTCGGCTGGTCTCGGCGGGGGGGACACCGGGGAGCTGTTTTTT.